The present entry profiles one T cell receptor beta chain with its context. Its specificity is not known. This sample stems from a study of PD-1 blockade in classical Hodgkin lymphoma. Sequencing was performed with immunoSEQ multiplex PCR; in TCRdb, only in-frame clones are kept and a portion is missing. The repertoire holds around 40,000 clones, around 78% seen once, with 13% in the top ten. The V gene end was trimmed by 5 bases and the J gene end by 4 bases; junction bases not matched to a gene: 9. The germline V gene has CDR1 LGHNA and CDR2 YNFKEQ. The CDR3 consists of 15 residues. All patients relapsed after autologous stem cell transplantation, and brentuximab vedotin exposure varied. Findings of the study overall: Baseline diversity resembling that of newly diagnosed patients was seen in complete responders.

V usage is TRBV4-2 and J usage is TRBJ1-2, with 8 bases matching TRBD1. The specimen was peripheral blood mononuclear cells (PBMCs), collected at baseline. The clonotype originates from a human donor with classical Hodgkin lymphoma. CDR3 bases: TGTGCCAGCAGCTCTTGGACAGGGTTGGGCTATGGCTACACCTTC. Amino acids: CASSSWTGLGYGYTF.